Shown below are 2 T cell receptor beta chains from a single sample sequenced in a study of blood T cell repertoires in COVID-19. TCRdb's copy holds only in-frame clones and misses some; the assay was immunoSEQ multiplex PCR. The sample includes some 220,000 clones, about 85% of them seen just once. Sequenced material: PBMCs or T cells enriched from blood (not recorded which). These receptors were taken from a woman in her 30s who had recovered from COVID-19.

The gene calls are TRBV7-3 and TRBJ2-6, with TRBD2 identical over 9 bases. This CDR3 has 17 amino acids. V lost 1 base, J lost 2 bases, and 3 bases stayed unmatched. Germline CDR1 and CDR2: SGHTA and FQGTGA. CDR3 sequence (DNA): TGTGCCAGCAGCTTAATGGGACTAGCAACTGGGGCCAACGTCCTGACTTTC. Its protein is CASSLMGLATGANVLTF. Full variable domain (outside the CDR3, taken from reference TRBV7-3 and TRBJ2-6): GAGVSQTPSNKVTEKGKYVELRCDPISGHTALYWYRQSLGQGPEFLIYFQGTGAADDSGLPNDRFFAVRPEGSVSTLKIQRTERGDSAVYLCASSLMGLATGANVLTFGAGSRLTVL.

This chain connects TRBV9 to TRBJ2-3; tentative D call: TRBD2 (6 bases). This CDR3 is 16 amino acids long. Looked up from germline, CDR1 is SGDLS and CDR2 is YYNGEE. Between the trimmed V and J ends, which lost 4 bases and 2 bases, there was a span of 17 bases. The CDR3 DNA reads as TGTGCCAGCAGCACCGGTTCTGGGGGGTACACAGATACGCAGTATTTT. Translation: CASSTGSGGYTDTQYF.